The 26 T cell receptor beta chains presented below share a single source sample, sequenced in a study of blood T cell repertoires in COVID-19. Here immunoSEQ multiplex PCR was the method, and the copy in TCRdb shows in-frame clones only, minus some. The table lists about 14,000 clones, roughly 75% of them singletons. Sequenced: peripheral blood. The origin of the receptors is a boy between 2 and 10 years old with active or convalescent COVID-19.

J is TRBJ2-3 and V is TRBV7-2, with TRBD2 matching 12 bases. The CDR3 is made up of 14 amino acids. V dropped 0 bases and J dropped 9; count of bases not matched to a gene: 1. Germline values: CDR1 SGHTA, CDR2 FQGNSA. The CDR3 protein is CASSLALAGGTQYF. CDR3 DNA sequence: TGTGCCAGCAGCTTAGCGCTAGCGGGGGGGACGCAGTATTTT.

This chain joins TRBV5-1 and TRBJ2-5, with 11 bases lining up with TRBD2. The V gene's germline CDR1 is SGHRS and CDR2 YFSETQ. The CDR3 loop spans 16 amino acids. V shed 0 bases, J shed 5 bases, and the junction held 6 bases outside the gene matches. CDR3 bases: TGCGCCAGCAGCTTGGAGTCTAGCGGGAGGAGGGAGACCCAGTACTTC. Translated: CASSLESSGRRETQYF.

The chain uses TRBV5-1 and TRBJ2-3, with a possible D match to TRBD1 (5 bases). With 0 bases removed from V and 1 base from J, the gap between germline ends came to 9 bases. The CDR3 is 15 amino acids. Germline CDR1 is SGHRS and CDR2 is YFSETQ. CDR3 sequence: CASSLALGGTDTQYF. The CDR3 DNA follows: TGCGCCAGCAGCTTGGCATTAGGGGGCACAGATACGCAGTATTTT.

This rearrangement joins TRBV5-1 to TRBJ2-3; maybe TRBD1 (6 bases). With 3 bases removed from V and 0 bases from J, the gap between germline ends came to 8 bases. There are 14 residues in the CDR3. The germline V gene has CDR1 SGHRS and CDR2 YFSETQ. DNA of the CDR3: TGCGCCAGCAGCTGGGGACAAAGCACAGATACGCAGTATTTT. Residues: CASSWGQSTDTQYF.

There are a few counts of this clone. The chain recombines TRBV10-3 with TRBJ2-1; 10 bases fit TRBD2. Germline V gives CDR1 ENHRY, CDR2 SYGVKD. Germline trimming cut 4 bases from V and 9 bases from J; bases unmatched to any gene: 9. The CDR3 length is 15 residues. The DNA of the CDR3 is TGTGCCATCAGTGGGGCTAGCGGGAGAATAGGTGAGCAGTTCTTC. Translation: CAISGASGRIGEQFF.

The chain has TRBV7-2 and TRBJ1-2; D is unresolved. The CDR3 has 11 amino acids. CDR1 and CDR2 from the germline V gene are SGHTA and FQGNSA. The V end was cut by 3 bases, the J end by 6 bases, with 5 bases between. The CDR3: CASSLRDGYTF. Here the CDR3 DNA reads TGTGCCAGCAGCTTGAGGGATGGCTACACCTTC. Full variable domain (missing parts from reference TRBV7-2 and TRBJ1-2): GAGVSQSPSNKVTEKGKDVELRCDPISGHTALYWYRQSLGQGLEFLIYFQGNSAPDKSGLPSDRFSAERTGGSVSTLTIQRTQQEDSAVYLCASSLRDGYTFGSGTRLTVV.

The chain joins TRBV7-3 to TRBJ1-1, with D possibly matching TRBD1 (5 bases). The V gene lost 2 bases and the J gene lost 0 bases, with 13 bases spanning the gap. CDR3 length: 16 amino acids. Germline V lookup: CDR1 SGHTA, CDR2 FQGTGA. The CDR3 sequence is CASSLSAGRVNTEAFF. The CDR3 region has the DNA TGTGCCAGCAGCTTATCGGCCGGCAGGGTGAACACTGAAGCTTTCTTT.

This clone was observed a few times. The gene calls are TRBV28 and TRBJ2-7, with 10 bases fitting TRBD1. The CDR3 runs 14 residues. Germline CDR1 reads MDHEN; CDR2 reads SYDVKM. J gave up 6 bases and V 6 bases, and 8 bases lay outside the gene matches. CDR3 sequence reads: CASRSSGQGIEQYF. The DNA for the CDR3 is TGTGCCAGCAGAAGTTCGGGACAGGGGATCGAGCAGTACTTC.

The chain employs TRBV18 and TRBJ2-3, with TRBD1 matching over 9 bases. CDR1 KGHSH and CDR2 LQKENI come from the germline V gene. CDR3 length: 15 residues. The V gene end was trimmed by 6 bases and the J gene end by 5 bases; junction bases not matched to a gene: 9. The CDR3 DNA reads TGTGCCAGCTCCGTGGGGACAGGGATTCGAGATACGCAGTATTTT. Its protein product is CASSVGTGIRDTQYF.

V is TRBV10-1 and J is TRBJ2-7, with D perhaps TRBD2 (6 bases). In germline, CDR1 is WNHNN, CDR2 SYGVQD (reference sequence). This CDR3 is 13 amino acids long. Trimming left V 11 bases short and J 0 bases short, with 14 bases between. DNA for the CDR3: TGCGCCGGTGCCGGGACTGGCTCCTACGAGCAGTACTTC. Protein sequence: CAGAGTGSYEQYF.

The J gene is TRBJ2-4, the V gene TRBV7-8; the match to TRBD1 covers 8 bases. With 2 bases clipped from V and 4 bases from J, the junction kept 4 bases outside the gene matches. CDR3 size: 15 residues. Germline values: CDR1 SGHVS, CDR2 FQNEAQ. The CDR3 nucleotides read TGTGCCAGCAGCTTAAGCGGACAGGGTAAAAACATTCAGTACTTC. Protein product: CASSLSGQGKNIQYF.

The chain couples TRBV30 to TRBJ1-4; 9 bases fit TRBD1. This CDR3 has 13 residues. CDR1 GTSNPN and CDR2 SVGIG come from the germline V gene (reference sequence). Germline trimming cut 5 bases from V and 10 bases from J; bases unmatched to any gene: 8. The chain's CDR3 is CAWARDREGKLFF. The CDR3 DNA reads TGTGCCTGGGCCCGGGACAGGGAAGGAAAACTGTTTTTT.

The chain couples TRBV7-8 to TRBJ1-5; D is unresolved. Germline loops: CDR1 SGHVS, CDR2 FQNEAQ. The CDR3 spans 13 residues. V lost 5 bases and J lost 5, with 10 bases in between. Here the CDR3 reads CASSRDSDQPQHF. In DNA, the CDR3 is TGTGCCAGCAGCAGAGACTCCGATCAGCCCCAGCATTTT. The full variable domain, its missing parts supplied by reference TRBV7-8 and TRBJ1-5, is GAGVSQSPRYKVAKRGQDVALRCDPISGHVSLFWYQQALGQGPEFLTYFQNEAQLDKSGLPSDRFFAERPEGSVSTLKIQRTQQEDSAVYLCASSRDSDQPQHFGDGTRLSIL.

CDR3 nucleotides: TGTGCCAGCAGACGGACAGGGACAGCTAATGAAAAACTGTTTTTT. Protein sequence: CASRRTGTANEKLFF. V usage is TRBV6-5 and J usage is TRBJ1-4, with 8 bases matching TRBD1. This CDR3 spans 15 amino acids. V shed 6 bases and J 3 bases; nucleotides not matched to a gene: 6. Germline-derived CDR1 and CDR2 are MNHEY and SVGAGI.

The CDR3 DNA reads TGTGCCAGCAGCCGGACAGCGAACACCGGGGAGCTGTTTTTT. Translation gives CASSRTANTGELFF. This chain uses TRBV3-1 (or the pseudogene TRBV3-2) with TRBJ2-2; a possible D gene is TRBD1 (6 bases). This CDR3 spans 14 amino acids. CDR1 and CDR2 from the germline V gene are LGHDT and YNNKEL (reference sequence). Trimming took 4 bases from V and 0 from J, leaving 6 bases between them.

This clone came up once. The chain has TRBV6-5 and TRBJ2-3, with D perhaps matching TRBD2 (6 bases). In germline, CDR1 is MNHEY, CDR2 SVGAGI. The CDR3 has 14 amino acids. V was pared by 2 bases and J by 8 bases, with 14 bases between. CDR3 in DNA: TGTGCCAGCAGTTACGGGGGGACCTCGGGTACGCAGTATTTT. It specifies CASSYGGTSGTQYF.

The genes are TRBV15 and TRBJ2-7; maybe TRBD2 (5 bases). The CDR3 runs 14 residues. Trimming shortened V by 0 bases and J by 3 bases, and 9 bases separated the two germline ends. Germline CDR1 and CDR2: LNHNV and YYDKDF (reference sequence). In DNA form, the CDR3 reads TGTGCCACCAGCAGAGATTACGAGGGCTACGAGCAGTACTTC. This translates into CATSRDYEGYEQYF.

CDR3 protein: CASSLAGQGGDYGYTF. The CDR3 DNA reads as TGTGCCAGCAGTTTAGCCGGACAGGGGGGGGACTATGGCTACACCTTC. The chain is built from TRBV28 and TRBJ1-2, with 10 positions matching TRBD1. This CDR3 contains 16 residues. Germline lookup yields CDR1 MDHEN and CDR2 SYDVKM. The J segment lost 3 bases and the V segment lost 2 bases, leaving 6 bases of the junction unmatched.

The rearrangement joins TRBV7-9 to TRBJ2-3; weak D call: TRBD2 (6 bases). The length of the CDR3 is 12 residues. V shed 8 bases and J shed 1 base, with 7 bases lying between them. CDR1 SEHNR and CDR2 FQNEAQ come from the germline V gene (reference sequence). The CDR3 DNA reads as TGTGCCAGCCAGCGGGGCACAGATACGCAGTATTTT. Translation gives CASQRGTDTQYF.

The chain joins TRBV6-5 to TRBJ1-1; D not certain. With 4 bases removed from V and 1 base from J, the gap between germline ends came to 7 bases. This CDR3 comprises 13 residues. Germline V gene sequence: CDR1 MNHEY, CDR2 SVGAGI. The CDR3 here is CASSLIGNTEAFF. CDR3 DNA: TGTGCCAGCAGTTTAATCGGGAACACTGAAGCTTTCTTT.

This chain uses TRBV30 with TRBJ2-1; TRBD2 might be the D (5 bases). V was pared by 5 bases and J by 2 bases, with 13 bases between. The CDR3 consists of 14 residues. Looked up from germline, CDR1 is GTSNPN and CDR2 is SVGIG (reference sequence). CDR3 DNA sequence: TGTGCCTGGTCCTCCCTGGAGGCCTACAATGAGCAGTTCTTC. Protein sequence: CAWSSLEAYNEQFF.

The table lists this clone with a few counts. CDR3 DNA sequence: TGTGCCAGCAGCCCCCGGGGGGGTTGGACTGAAGCTTTCTTT. Residues: CASSPRGGWTEAFF. The V and J genes are TRBV28 and TRBJ1-1; the D gene is possibly TRBD1 (5 bases). The CDR3 has 14 amino acids. Germline V lookup: CDR1 MDHEN, CDR2 SYDVKM. V was trimmed by 6 bases and J by 5 bases, leaving 16 bases between them.

The rearrangement links TRBV28 to TRBJ1-4; 8 bases agree with TRBD1. Per germline, CDR1 MDHEN and CDR2 SYDVKM. The V and J ends lost 4 bases and 0 bases, in that order; junction bases with no gene match: 10. This CDR3 has 18 amino acids. CDR3 protein: CASSSPGTGGSTNEKLFF. CDR3 sequence (DNA): TGTGCCAGCAGTTCGCCCGGGACAGGCGGTTCAACTAATGAAAAACTGTTTTTT.

This chain uses TRBV18 with TRBJ1-5, with a tentative D call TRBD1 (6 bases). The CDR3 runs to 15 residues. The V end lost 3 bases, the J end lost 1 base, and 10 bases lay between the germline ends. Germline CDR1 KGHSH, CDR2 LQKENI. In nucleotides, the CDR3 is TGTGCCAGCTCACCCCAGGGGCAGAGCAATCAGCCCCAGCATTTT. Translated, it gives CASSPQGQSNQPQHF.

The rearrangement joins TRBV2 to TRBJ1-5; D ambiguous. The CDR3 spans 14 residues. Trimming removed 4 bases at V and 0 bases at J, with 7 bases between. CDR1 is SNHLY and CDR2 is FYNNEI in the germline V gene. Here the CDR3 DNA reads TGTGCCAGCAGTGGAGTTTATAGCAATCAGCCCCAGCATTTT. It is translated as CASSGVYSNQPQHF.

This clone was counted a few times. J is TRBJ2-1 and V is TRBV6-2 or TRBV6-3, with a weak D call TRBD2 (6 bases). There are 13 residues in the CDR3. Germline values: CDR1 MNHEY, CDR2 SVGEGT. V was trimmed by 6 bases and J by 7 bases, leaving 13 bases between them. The CDR3 bases are TGTGCCAGCAGCCCTGGGACTCTAAATGAGCAGTTCTTC. This sequence encodes CASSPGTLNEQFF.